This T cell receptor beta chain stems from a study of blood T cells in healthy people across ages. Study-level information: When template switching was applied, about one barcoded beta molecule was captured per two T cells. Whole-study results and caveats: Age brought a roughly linear fall in TCR beta diversity measured per million T cells. A strong correlation between TCR beta diversity and naive T cell percentage was seen.

The CDR3 runs 14 residues. Germline V lookup: CDR1 GTSNPN, CDR2 SVGIG (reference sequence). Trimming took 1 base from V and 5 from J; bases not matched to a gene: 1. This clonotype was seen just once. Its antigen is not identified. Next came a second PCR, run for roughly 7 to 12 cycles, which used a sample-barcoded 5' primer along with a J-beta primer mix. Every single cDNA molecule received a tag from a template-switch adaptor with 12 random nucleotides. TCRdb called the 5' RACE reads again in MiXCR, with one record for every CDR3 protein. This table holds around 790,000 distinct CDR3 sequences, under 55% found once.

This sequence joins TRBV30 and TRBJ2-3; TRBD2 agrees at 12 bases. Sequencing used blood. This sequence was found in a man aged 55 to 70 in good health. The CDR3 sequence: CAWSGLAGVDTQYF. The CDR3 DNA is TGTGCCTGGAGTGGACTAGCGGGGGTAGATACGCAGTATTTT.